The sequence of this TCR beta chain was determined in a study of metastatic and nonmetastatic thyroid tumors. Looking at the study overall: For malignant and benign thyroid patients, tumor or nodule tissue and blood were the sources whose repertoires were compared. General study findings and limits: A significant increase in TCR beta diversity was reportedly seen in malignant thyroid tumors relative to benign nodules, in blood and tumor.

Original analysis: Clinicopathological groups supplied CDR3 differences that were used to build a distant-metastasis classifier for papillary thyroid cancer. Through MiXCR, TCRdb re-clonotyped the PCR reads. TCRdb, not the authors, supplied the V and J calls. Among tens of thousands of clones listed, roughly a sixth were seen once. This clone has at least ten counts. The antigen is unknown. No treatment had been given to any patient before thyroid surgery. The germline V gene encodes CDR1 KGHSH and CDR2 LQKENI. The CDR3 has 11 residues. V was clipped by 5 bases and J by 6 bases, with 8 bases between them.

V gene TRBV18 combines with J gene TRBJ2-7; perhaps TRBD2 as D (5 bases). This TCR was sampled from a male donor with papillary thyroid cancer or a benign thyroid nodule (not recorded which). Some clones in this sample may be carry-over from other donors' samples. Sequences were obtained from blood. CDR3 region: CASSSGVEQYF. DNA of the CDR3: TGTGCCAGCTCATCCGGGGTCGAGCAGTACTTC. Combining the CDR3 with reference TRBV18 and TRBJ2-7 gives the whole variable domain NAGVMQNPRHLVRRRGQEARLRCSPMKGHSHVYWYRQLPEEGLKFMVYLQKENIIDESGMPKERFSAEFPKEGPSILRIQQVVRGDSAAYFCASSSGVEQYFGPGTRLTVT.